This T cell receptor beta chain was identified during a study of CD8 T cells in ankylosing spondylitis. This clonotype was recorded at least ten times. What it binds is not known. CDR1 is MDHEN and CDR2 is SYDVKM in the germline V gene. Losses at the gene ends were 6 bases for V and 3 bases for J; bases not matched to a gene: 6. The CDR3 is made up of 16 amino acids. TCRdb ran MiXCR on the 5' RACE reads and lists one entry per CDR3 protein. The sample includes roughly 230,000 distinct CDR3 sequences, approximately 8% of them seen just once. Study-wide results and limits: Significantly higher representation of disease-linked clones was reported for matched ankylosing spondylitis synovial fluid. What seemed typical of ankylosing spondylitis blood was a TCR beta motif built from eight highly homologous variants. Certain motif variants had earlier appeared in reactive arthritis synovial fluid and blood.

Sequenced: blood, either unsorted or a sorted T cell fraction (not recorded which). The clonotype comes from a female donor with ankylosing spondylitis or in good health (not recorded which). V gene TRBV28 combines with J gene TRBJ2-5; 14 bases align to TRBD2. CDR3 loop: CASSPSGLAGEETQYF. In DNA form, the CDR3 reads TGTGCCAGCAGCCCCTCGGGACTAGCGGGAGAAGAGACCCAGTACTTC.